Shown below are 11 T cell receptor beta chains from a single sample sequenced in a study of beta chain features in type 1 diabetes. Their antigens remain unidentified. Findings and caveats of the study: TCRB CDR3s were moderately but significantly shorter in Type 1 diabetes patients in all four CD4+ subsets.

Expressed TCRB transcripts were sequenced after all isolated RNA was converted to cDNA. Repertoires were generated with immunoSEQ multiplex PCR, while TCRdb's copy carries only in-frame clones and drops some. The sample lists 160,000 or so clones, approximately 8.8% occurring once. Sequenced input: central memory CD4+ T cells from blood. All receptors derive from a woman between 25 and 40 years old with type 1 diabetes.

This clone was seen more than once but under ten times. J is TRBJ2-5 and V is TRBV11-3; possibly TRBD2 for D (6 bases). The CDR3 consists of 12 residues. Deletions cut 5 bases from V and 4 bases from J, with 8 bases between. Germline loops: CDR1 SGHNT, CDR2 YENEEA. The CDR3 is CASSIGGETQYF. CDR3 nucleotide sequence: TGTGCCAGCAGCATCGGGGGAGAGACCCAGTACTTC.

CDR3 in DNA: TGCGCCAGCAGAGGGACTAGCGGGAAATGCAATGAGCAGTTCTTC. It yields the protein CASRGTSGKCNEQFF. The chain recombines TRBV23-1 with TRBJ2-1; TRBD2 matches 13 bases. TRBV23-1 is an open reading frame, and its role is uncertain. This CDR3 has 15 amino acids. V was pared by 6 bases and J by 6 bases, with 5 bases of the junction left unmatched.

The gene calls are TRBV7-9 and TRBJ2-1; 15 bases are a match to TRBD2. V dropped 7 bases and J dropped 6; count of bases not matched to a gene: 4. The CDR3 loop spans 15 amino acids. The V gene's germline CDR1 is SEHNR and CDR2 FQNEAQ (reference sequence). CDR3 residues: CASTLGLAGGNEQFF. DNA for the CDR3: TGTGCCAGCACCCTGGGACTAGCGGGGGGCAATGAGCAGTTCTTC.

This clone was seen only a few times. Here the CDR3 reads CASSADLRDKAHTQYF. CDR3 in DNA: TGTGCCAGCAGCGCCGACCTCCGGGACAAGGCTCATACGCAGTATTTT. The rearrangement uses TRBV9 and TRBJ2-3; D possibly corresponds to TRBD1 (6 bases). The ends were cut back, 3 bases at V and 7 bases at J, with 21 bases in the middle. The CDR3 is made up of 16 amino acids. The germline V gene encodes CDR1 SGDLS and CDR2 YYNGEE.

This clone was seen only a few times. CDR3 residues: CSAEGDRGLEAFF. Here the CDR3 DNA reads TGCAGCGCCGAAGGGGACAGGGGGCTTGAAGCTTTCTTT. The V gene is TRBV29-1, the J gene TRBJ1-1; TRBD1 agrees at 12 bases. V was clipped by 7 bases and J by 7 bases; unmatched bases: 7. CDR1 is SQVTM, CDR2 ANQGSEA, per germline. This CDR3 is 13 amino acids long.

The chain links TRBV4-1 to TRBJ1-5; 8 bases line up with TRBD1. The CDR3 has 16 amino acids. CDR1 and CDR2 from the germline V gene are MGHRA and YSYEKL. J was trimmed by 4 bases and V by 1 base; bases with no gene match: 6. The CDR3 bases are TGCGCCAGCAGCCAAGGGGCGGACAGGGTTAATCAGCCCCAGCATTTT. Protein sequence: CASSQGADRVNQPQHF.

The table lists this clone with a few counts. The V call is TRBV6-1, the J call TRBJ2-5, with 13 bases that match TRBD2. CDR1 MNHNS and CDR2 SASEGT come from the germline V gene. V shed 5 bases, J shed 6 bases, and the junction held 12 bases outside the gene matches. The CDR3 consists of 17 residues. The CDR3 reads CASSQGLAGAAGKTQYF. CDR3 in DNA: TGTGCCAGCAGTCAAGGACTAGCGGGAGCCGCAGGAAAGACCCAGTACTTC.

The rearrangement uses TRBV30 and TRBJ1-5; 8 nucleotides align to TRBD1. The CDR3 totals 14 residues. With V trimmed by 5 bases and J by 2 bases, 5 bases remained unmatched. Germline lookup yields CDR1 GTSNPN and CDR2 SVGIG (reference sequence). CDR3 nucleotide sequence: TGTGCCTGGGCGGCAGGGGGCGGCAATCAGCCCCAGCATTTT. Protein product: CAWAAGGGNQPQHF.

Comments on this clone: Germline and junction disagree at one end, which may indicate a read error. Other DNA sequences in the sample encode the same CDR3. CDR3 sequence reads: CASSLRDSQDTQYF. CDR3 sequence (DNA): TGTGCCAGCAGCCTGAGGGACAGCCAAGATACACAGTATTTT. The chain combines TRBV5-4 with TRBJ2-3; 7 bases line up with TRBD1. This CDR3 contains 14 residues. Germline-derived CDR1 and CDR2 are SGHNT and YYREEE (reference sequence).

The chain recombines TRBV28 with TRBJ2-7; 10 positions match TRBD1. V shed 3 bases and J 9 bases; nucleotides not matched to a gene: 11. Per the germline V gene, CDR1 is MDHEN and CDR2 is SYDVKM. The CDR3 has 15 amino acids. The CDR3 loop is CASSFSWTGGSGQYF. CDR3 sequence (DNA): TGTGCCAGCAGTTTTAGTTGGACAGGGGGTTCGGGGCAGTACTTC.

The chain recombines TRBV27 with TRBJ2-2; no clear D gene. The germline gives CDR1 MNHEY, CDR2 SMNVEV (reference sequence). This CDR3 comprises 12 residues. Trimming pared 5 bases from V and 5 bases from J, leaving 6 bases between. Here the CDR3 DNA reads TGTGCCAGCAGTGTAGAAACCGGGGAGCTGTTTTTT. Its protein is CASSVETGELFF.